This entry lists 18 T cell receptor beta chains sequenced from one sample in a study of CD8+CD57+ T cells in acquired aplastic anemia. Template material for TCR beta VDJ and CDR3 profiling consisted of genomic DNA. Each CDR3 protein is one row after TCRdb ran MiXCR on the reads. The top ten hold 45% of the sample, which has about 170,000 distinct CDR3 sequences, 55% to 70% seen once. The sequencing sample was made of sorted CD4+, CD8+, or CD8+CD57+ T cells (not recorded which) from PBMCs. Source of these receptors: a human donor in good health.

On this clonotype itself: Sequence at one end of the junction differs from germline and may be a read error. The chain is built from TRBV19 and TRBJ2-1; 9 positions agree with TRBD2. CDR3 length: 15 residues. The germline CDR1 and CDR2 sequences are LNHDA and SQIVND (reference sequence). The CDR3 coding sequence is TGTGCTAGTAGTATAGTAGCGGGGGAGCTCAATGAGCAGTTCTTC. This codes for CASSIVAGELNEQFF.

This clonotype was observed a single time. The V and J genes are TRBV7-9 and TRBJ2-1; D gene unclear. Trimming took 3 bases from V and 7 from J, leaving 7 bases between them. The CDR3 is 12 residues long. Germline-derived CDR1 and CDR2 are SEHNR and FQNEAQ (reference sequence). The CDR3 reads CASSFEANEQFF. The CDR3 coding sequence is TGTGCCAGCAGCTTCGAAGCGAATGAGCAGTTCTTC.

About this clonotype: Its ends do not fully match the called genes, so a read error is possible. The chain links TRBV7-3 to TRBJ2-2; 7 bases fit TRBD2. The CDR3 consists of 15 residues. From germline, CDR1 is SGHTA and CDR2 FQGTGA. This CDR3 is CASSYGAGSTGELFF. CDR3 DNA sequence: TGTGCTAGCAGCTACGGAGCGGGAAGCACCGGGGAGCTGTTTTTT.

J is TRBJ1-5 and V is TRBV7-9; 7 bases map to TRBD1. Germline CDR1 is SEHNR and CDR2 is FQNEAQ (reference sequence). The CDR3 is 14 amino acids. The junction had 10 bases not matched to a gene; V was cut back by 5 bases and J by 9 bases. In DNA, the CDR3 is TGTGCCAGCAGCATACAGGGGCTCGATGTGCCCCAGCATTTT. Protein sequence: CASSIQGLDVPQHF.

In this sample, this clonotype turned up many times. CDR3 loop: CASSQERDLPYEQYF. CDR3 coding DNA: TGCGCCAGCAGCCAAGAGCGGGACCTACCCTACGAGCAGTACTTC. The rearrangement uses TRBV4-1 and TRBJ2-7, with D tentatively TRBD2 (6 bases). Trimming took off 0 bases at V and 2 bases at J, with 11 bases between the two ends. CDR1 is MGHRA and CDR2 is YSYEKL in the germline V gene. The CDR3 extends over 15 amino acids.

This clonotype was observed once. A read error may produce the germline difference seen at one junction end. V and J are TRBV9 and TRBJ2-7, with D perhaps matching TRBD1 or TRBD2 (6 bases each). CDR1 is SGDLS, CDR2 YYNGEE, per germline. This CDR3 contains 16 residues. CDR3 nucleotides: TGTGTCAGCAGCGTAGGGGGGCTAGCGTACTCCTACGAGCAGTACTTC. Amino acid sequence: CVSSVGGLAYSYEQYF.

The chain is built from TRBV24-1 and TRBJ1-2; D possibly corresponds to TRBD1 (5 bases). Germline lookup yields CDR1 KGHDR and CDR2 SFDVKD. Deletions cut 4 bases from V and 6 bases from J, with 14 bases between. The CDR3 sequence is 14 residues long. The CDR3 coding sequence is TGTGCCACCAGTGACCCGGGACTAGTAGATGGCTACACCTTC. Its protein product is CATSDPGLVDGYTF.

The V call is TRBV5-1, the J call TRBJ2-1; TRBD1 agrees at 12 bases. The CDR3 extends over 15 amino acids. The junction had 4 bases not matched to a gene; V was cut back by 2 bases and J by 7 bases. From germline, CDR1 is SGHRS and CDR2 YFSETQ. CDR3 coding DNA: TGCGCCAGCAGCTTAATGGGACAGGGGGCAAATGAGCAGTTCTTC. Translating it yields CASSLMGQGANEQFF.

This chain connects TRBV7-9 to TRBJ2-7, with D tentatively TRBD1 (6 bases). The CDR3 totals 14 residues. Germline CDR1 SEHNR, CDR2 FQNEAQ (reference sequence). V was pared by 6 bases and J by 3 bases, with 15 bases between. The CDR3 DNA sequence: TGTGCCAGCAGTCCTAAGACAGGAATCTACGAGCAGTACTTC. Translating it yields CASSPKTGIYEQYF.

In DNA, the CDR3 is TGCAGTGCTAGTCCCGCTAGCGGGAGGGCGAACGAGCAGTACTTC. Translated: CSASPASGRANEQYF. The rearrangement uses TRBV20-1 and TRBJ2-7, with TRBD2 identical over 12 bases. Germline V gene sequence: CDR1 DFQATT, CDR2 SNEGSKA (reference sequence). This CDR3 spans 15 amino acids. After removal of 3 bases from V and 5 bases from J, the junction contained 8 bases not matched to a gene.

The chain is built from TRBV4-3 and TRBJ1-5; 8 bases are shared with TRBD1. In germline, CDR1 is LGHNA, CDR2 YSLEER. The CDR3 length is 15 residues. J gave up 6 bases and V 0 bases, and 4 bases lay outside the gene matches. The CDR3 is CASSQDGQGSQPQHF. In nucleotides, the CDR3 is TGCGCCAGCAGCCAAGACGGACAGGGAAGTCAGCCCCAGCATTTT.

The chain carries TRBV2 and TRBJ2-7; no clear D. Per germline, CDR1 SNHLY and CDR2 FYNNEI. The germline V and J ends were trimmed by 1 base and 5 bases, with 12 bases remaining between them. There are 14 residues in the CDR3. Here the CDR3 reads CASSEGLSTNEQYF. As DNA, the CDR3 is TGTGCCAGCAGTGAAGGACTGAGTACCAACGAGCAGTACTTC.

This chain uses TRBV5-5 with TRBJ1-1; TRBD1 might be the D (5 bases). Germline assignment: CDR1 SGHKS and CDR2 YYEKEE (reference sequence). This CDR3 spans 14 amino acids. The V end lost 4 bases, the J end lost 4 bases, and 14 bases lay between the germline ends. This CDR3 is CASSDVTGGTEAFF. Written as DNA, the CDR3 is TGTGCCAGCAGCGACGTCACTGGGGGCACTGAAGCTTTCTTT.

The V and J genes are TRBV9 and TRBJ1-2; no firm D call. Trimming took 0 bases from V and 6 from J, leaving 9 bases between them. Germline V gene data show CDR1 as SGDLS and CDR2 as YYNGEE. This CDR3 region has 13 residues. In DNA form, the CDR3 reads TGTGCCAGCAGCGTAGCCGGCCGCCATGGCTACACCTTC. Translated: CASSVAGRHGYTF.

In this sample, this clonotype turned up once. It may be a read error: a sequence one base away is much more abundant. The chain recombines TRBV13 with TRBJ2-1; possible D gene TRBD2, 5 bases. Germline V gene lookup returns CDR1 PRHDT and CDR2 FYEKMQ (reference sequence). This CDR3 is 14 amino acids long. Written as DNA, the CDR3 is TGTGCCAGCAGTCCAATAGCGCAATACAATGAGCGGTTCTTC. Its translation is CASSPIAQYNERFF.

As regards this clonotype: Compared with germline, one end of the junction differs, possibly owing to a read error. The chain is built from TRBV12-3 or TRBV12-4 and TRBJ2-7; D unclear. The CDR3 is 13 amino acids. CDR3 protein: CASSTGNCYEQDF. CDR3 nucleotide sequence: TGTGCCAGTAGTACTGGGAATTGTTACGAGCAGGACTTC.

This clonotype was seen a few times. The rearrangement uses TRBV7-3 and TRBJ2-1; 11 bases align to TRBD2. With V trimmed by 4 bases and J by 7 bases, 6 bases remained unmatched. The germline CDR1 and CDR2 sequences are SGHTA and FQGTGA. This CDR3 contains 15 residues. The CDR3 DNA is TGTGCCAGCAGCTCATCGACTAGCGGGACTAATGAGCAGTTCTTC. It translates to CASSSSTSGTNEQFF.

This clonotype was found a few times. The CDR3 DNA is TGTGCCAGCAGTTTGGGATCCTCTAGCACAGATACGCAGTATTTT. As protein: CASSLGSSSTDTQYF. V is TRBV27 and J is TRBJ2-3, with D uncertain. The germline V gene has CDR1 MNHEY and CDR2 SMNVEV (reference sequence). Trimming cost V 3 bases and J 0 bases, with 10 bases left between them. The CDR3 sequence is 15 residues long.